The rows below give T cell receptor beta chains drawn from one sample of a study of identical twins. TCRdb called the 5' RACE reads again in MiXCR, with one record for every CDR3 protein. Of just over 500,000 distinct CDR3 sequences in the sample, roughly 21% were seen once. These data were also filed under a second study, of T cells expressing NK-cell markers.

Sequencing used CD4+ T cells sorted from blood. The origin of the receptors is a woman aged 18 to 35 in good health. CDR3s include the opening cysteine and the closing phenylalanine or tryptophan. Fields, in order: clone size, V gene, D gene, J gene, CDR3 protein. D genes are given only for firm matches. Expanded clones get a size class; other rows say once, few or many, or leave the size out.

size: few
V: TRBV20-1
D: TRBD2
J: TRBJ2-1
CDR3: CSARISGGGNEQFF

size: few
V: TRBV7-2
D: -
J: TRBJ2-5
CDR3: CASTPYKYQETQYF

size: many
V: TRBV3-1
D: -
J: TRBJ2-7
CDR3: CASSPYGRGTSYEQYF

size: once
V: TRBV9
D: -
J: TRBJ2-5
CDR3: CASSGPEPGETQYF

size: few
V: TRBV7-9
D: -
J: TRBJ2-3
CDR3: CASSQWQGDGADTQYF

size: -
V: TRBV2
D: TRBD1
J: TRBJ2-7
CDR3: CASKGDSPYEQYF

size: -
V: TRBV5-1
D: -
J: TRBJ2-1
CDR3: CASSGWGKGSYNEQFF

size: few
V: TRBV7-9
D: -
J: TRBJ2-3
CDR3: CASSPSQITDTQYF

size: -
V: TRBV10-2
D: TRBD2
J: TRBJ2-7
CDR3: CASSEQLAGGYEQYF

size: few
V: TRBV12-3/TRBV12-4
D: -
J: TRBJ1-1
CDR3: CASSSGHAPNTEAFF

size: -
V: TRBV2
D: TRBD1
J: TRBJ2-7
CDR3: CAGGTGDPYEQYF

size: many
V: TRBV12-3/TRBV12-4
D: -
J: TRBJ2-3
CDR3: CASSRLSGTSTDTQYF

size: few
V: TRBV21-1
D: -
J: TRBJ2-7
CDR3: CASSPPGETPYEQYF

size: few
V: TRBV10-3
D: TRBD2
J: TRBJ2-1
CDR3: CAISEGLAGGGEQFF